This entry lists 10 T cell receptor beta chains sequenced from one sample in a study of blood T cell repertoires in COVID-19. Assay used: immunoSEQ multiplex PCR; TCRdb lists only in-frame clones, some missing. The top ten hold less than 7% of the sample, which has under 150,000 clones, roughly 84% seen once. The sample consisted of PBMCs or T cells enriched from blood (not recorded which). The receptors were sampled from a man aged 40-49 years with acute COVID-19.

This clone appeared once. The chain uses TRBV5-6 and TRBJ2-7, with TRBD1 matching 8 bases. CDR3 length equals 15 residues. Per the germline V gene, CDR1 is SGHDT and CDR2 is YYEEEE. V lost 1 base, J lost 6 bases, and 9 bases stayed unmatched. The DNA for the CDR3 is TGTGCCAGCAGCTTGAGTGGGACAGGCTCTGCCGAGCAGTACTTC. Amino acid sequence: CASSLSGTGSAEQYF.

This chain joins TRBV14 and TRBJ2-7, with D maybe TRBD1 (5 bases). This CDR3 region has 14 residues. Trimming left V 4 bases short and J 3 bases short, with 13 bases between. CDR1 and CDR2 from the germline V gene are SGHDN and FVKESK. CDR3 DNA sequence: TGTGCCAGCAGCCTAGGGGTCACCAGCTACGAGCAGTACTTC. Protein product: CASSLGVTSYEQYF.

The chain has TRBV5-4 and TRBJ2-5; D is uncertain. CDR1 is SGHNT and CDR2 is YYREEE in the germline V gene (reference sequence). Trimming left V 2 bases short and J 3 bases short, with 8 bases between. There are 13 residues in the CDR3. CDR3: CASSFDWEETQYF. CDR3 DNA: TGTGCCAGCAGCTTCGACTGGGAAGAGACCCAGTACTTC.

The rearrangement links TRBV5-5 to TRBJ2-5, with 8 bases aligning to TRBD1. Germline-derived CDR1 and CDR2 are SGHKS and YYEKEE (reference sequence). The CDR3 extends over 14 amino acids. Trimming took 3 bases from V and 7 from J; bases not matched to a gene: 8. The CDR3 protein is CASSSGQGLGTQYF. CDR3 DNA: TGTGCCAGCAGCTCCGGACAGGGATTGGGGACCCAGTACTTC.

The V gene is TRBV7-9, the J gene TRBJ1-3; 12 positions agree with TRBD1. Germline CDR1 is SEHNR and CDR2 is FQNEAQ (reference sequence). The V gene end was trimmed by 7 bases and the J gene end by 8 bases; junction bases not matched to a gene: 6. This CDR3 has 14 residues. In nucleotides, the CDR3 is TGTGCCAGCAACCCGGGACAGGGGGCGGACACCATATATTTT. Amino acids: CASNPGQGADTIYF.

The chain has TRBV5-1 and TRBJ2-1; 8 bases map to TRBD1. The germline CDR1 and CDR2 sequences are SGHRS and YFSETQ. V shed 6 bases, J shed 8 bases, and the junction held 13 bases outside the gene matches. The CDR3 is made up of 15 amino acids. The CDR3 nucleotides are TGCGCCAGCACCCCAAGAGGACAGGGTTGGGATGAGCAGTTCTTC. Translation: CASTPRGQGWDEQFF.

The sample holds a few counts of this clone. V gene TRBV4-1 combines with J gene TRBJ1-5, with TRBD1 matching 8 bases. Germline assignment: CDR1 MGHRA and CDR2 YSYEKL. V lost 3 bases and J lost 5; bases outside the gene matches: 9. CDR3 length equals 16 residues. CDR3 in amino acids: CASSHGTGNKYQPQHF. The CDR3 coding sequence is TGCGCCAGCAGCCATGGGACAGGAAATAAATATCAGCCCCAGCATTTT.

This clone has more than one count but fewer than ten. The CDR3 nucleotides read TGTGCCAGCAGCTCTCTCCTGGATGCGCGGTGGCAGTACTTC. This sequence encodes CASSSLLDARWQYF. The V and J genes are TRBV11-2 and TRBJ2-7, with D hard to call. Germline V gives CDR1 SGHAT, CDR2 FQNNGV. V lost 4 bases and J lost 9, with 19 bases in between. The CDR3 consists of 14 residues.

This clone was picked up a small number of times. The rearrangement links TRBV10-3 to TRBJ1-6, with D uncertain. CDR1 ENHRY and CDR2 SYGVKD come from the germline V gene. The CDR3 has 15 residues. Trimming removed 4 bases at V and 5 bases at J, with 12 bases between. For the CDR3, the DNA is TGTGCCATCAGTGGCGAGGGTCGTGATAATTCACCCCTCCACTTT. Encoded protein: CAISGEGRDNSPLHF.

The chain links TRBV7-9 to TRBJ1-3, with unresolved D. CDR1 and CDR2 from the germline V gene are SEHNR and FQNEAQ (reference sequence). The CDR3 loop spans 15 amino acids. V was pared by 3 bases and J by 0 bases, with 9 bases between. The CDR3 nucleotides are TGTGCCAGCAGCTTCCCGGTCCTCTCTGGAAACACCATATATTTT. It is translated as CASSFPVLSGNTIYF.